The TCR beta chain under discussion was sequenced for a study of T cells in women clearing cervical HPV infection. Overall study context: HLA type stays a possible confounder, typing being limited.

The repertoire was sequenced with immunoSEQ multiplex PCR; TCRdb's copy has only in-frame clones and lacks some. This sample's clone table lists 20,000 to 25,000 clones. As to this clone: Sequencing ends 3 residues short of the CDR3 end; the germline J gene provides the rest.

MY09/MY11 PCR detected cervical HPV DNA; dot-blot assigned genotypes. Between the trimmed V and J ends, which lost 4 bases and 0 bases, there was a span of 8 bases. Per the germline V gene, CDR1 is SNHLY and CDR2 is FYNNEI. The CDR3 length is 14 residues. The J gene is TRBJ2-3, the V gene TRBV2; D ambiguous. Material for sequencing was blood buffy coat. This receptor was taken from a woman aged 18-70 years with a cervical HPV16 infection that either progressed to CIN3+ or cleared (not recorded which). CDR3 DNA (partial): TGTGCCAGCAGTGCTGACGGGAGCACAGATACG. It encodes CASSADGSTDT. The entire CDR3 protein reads CASSADGSTDTQYF.